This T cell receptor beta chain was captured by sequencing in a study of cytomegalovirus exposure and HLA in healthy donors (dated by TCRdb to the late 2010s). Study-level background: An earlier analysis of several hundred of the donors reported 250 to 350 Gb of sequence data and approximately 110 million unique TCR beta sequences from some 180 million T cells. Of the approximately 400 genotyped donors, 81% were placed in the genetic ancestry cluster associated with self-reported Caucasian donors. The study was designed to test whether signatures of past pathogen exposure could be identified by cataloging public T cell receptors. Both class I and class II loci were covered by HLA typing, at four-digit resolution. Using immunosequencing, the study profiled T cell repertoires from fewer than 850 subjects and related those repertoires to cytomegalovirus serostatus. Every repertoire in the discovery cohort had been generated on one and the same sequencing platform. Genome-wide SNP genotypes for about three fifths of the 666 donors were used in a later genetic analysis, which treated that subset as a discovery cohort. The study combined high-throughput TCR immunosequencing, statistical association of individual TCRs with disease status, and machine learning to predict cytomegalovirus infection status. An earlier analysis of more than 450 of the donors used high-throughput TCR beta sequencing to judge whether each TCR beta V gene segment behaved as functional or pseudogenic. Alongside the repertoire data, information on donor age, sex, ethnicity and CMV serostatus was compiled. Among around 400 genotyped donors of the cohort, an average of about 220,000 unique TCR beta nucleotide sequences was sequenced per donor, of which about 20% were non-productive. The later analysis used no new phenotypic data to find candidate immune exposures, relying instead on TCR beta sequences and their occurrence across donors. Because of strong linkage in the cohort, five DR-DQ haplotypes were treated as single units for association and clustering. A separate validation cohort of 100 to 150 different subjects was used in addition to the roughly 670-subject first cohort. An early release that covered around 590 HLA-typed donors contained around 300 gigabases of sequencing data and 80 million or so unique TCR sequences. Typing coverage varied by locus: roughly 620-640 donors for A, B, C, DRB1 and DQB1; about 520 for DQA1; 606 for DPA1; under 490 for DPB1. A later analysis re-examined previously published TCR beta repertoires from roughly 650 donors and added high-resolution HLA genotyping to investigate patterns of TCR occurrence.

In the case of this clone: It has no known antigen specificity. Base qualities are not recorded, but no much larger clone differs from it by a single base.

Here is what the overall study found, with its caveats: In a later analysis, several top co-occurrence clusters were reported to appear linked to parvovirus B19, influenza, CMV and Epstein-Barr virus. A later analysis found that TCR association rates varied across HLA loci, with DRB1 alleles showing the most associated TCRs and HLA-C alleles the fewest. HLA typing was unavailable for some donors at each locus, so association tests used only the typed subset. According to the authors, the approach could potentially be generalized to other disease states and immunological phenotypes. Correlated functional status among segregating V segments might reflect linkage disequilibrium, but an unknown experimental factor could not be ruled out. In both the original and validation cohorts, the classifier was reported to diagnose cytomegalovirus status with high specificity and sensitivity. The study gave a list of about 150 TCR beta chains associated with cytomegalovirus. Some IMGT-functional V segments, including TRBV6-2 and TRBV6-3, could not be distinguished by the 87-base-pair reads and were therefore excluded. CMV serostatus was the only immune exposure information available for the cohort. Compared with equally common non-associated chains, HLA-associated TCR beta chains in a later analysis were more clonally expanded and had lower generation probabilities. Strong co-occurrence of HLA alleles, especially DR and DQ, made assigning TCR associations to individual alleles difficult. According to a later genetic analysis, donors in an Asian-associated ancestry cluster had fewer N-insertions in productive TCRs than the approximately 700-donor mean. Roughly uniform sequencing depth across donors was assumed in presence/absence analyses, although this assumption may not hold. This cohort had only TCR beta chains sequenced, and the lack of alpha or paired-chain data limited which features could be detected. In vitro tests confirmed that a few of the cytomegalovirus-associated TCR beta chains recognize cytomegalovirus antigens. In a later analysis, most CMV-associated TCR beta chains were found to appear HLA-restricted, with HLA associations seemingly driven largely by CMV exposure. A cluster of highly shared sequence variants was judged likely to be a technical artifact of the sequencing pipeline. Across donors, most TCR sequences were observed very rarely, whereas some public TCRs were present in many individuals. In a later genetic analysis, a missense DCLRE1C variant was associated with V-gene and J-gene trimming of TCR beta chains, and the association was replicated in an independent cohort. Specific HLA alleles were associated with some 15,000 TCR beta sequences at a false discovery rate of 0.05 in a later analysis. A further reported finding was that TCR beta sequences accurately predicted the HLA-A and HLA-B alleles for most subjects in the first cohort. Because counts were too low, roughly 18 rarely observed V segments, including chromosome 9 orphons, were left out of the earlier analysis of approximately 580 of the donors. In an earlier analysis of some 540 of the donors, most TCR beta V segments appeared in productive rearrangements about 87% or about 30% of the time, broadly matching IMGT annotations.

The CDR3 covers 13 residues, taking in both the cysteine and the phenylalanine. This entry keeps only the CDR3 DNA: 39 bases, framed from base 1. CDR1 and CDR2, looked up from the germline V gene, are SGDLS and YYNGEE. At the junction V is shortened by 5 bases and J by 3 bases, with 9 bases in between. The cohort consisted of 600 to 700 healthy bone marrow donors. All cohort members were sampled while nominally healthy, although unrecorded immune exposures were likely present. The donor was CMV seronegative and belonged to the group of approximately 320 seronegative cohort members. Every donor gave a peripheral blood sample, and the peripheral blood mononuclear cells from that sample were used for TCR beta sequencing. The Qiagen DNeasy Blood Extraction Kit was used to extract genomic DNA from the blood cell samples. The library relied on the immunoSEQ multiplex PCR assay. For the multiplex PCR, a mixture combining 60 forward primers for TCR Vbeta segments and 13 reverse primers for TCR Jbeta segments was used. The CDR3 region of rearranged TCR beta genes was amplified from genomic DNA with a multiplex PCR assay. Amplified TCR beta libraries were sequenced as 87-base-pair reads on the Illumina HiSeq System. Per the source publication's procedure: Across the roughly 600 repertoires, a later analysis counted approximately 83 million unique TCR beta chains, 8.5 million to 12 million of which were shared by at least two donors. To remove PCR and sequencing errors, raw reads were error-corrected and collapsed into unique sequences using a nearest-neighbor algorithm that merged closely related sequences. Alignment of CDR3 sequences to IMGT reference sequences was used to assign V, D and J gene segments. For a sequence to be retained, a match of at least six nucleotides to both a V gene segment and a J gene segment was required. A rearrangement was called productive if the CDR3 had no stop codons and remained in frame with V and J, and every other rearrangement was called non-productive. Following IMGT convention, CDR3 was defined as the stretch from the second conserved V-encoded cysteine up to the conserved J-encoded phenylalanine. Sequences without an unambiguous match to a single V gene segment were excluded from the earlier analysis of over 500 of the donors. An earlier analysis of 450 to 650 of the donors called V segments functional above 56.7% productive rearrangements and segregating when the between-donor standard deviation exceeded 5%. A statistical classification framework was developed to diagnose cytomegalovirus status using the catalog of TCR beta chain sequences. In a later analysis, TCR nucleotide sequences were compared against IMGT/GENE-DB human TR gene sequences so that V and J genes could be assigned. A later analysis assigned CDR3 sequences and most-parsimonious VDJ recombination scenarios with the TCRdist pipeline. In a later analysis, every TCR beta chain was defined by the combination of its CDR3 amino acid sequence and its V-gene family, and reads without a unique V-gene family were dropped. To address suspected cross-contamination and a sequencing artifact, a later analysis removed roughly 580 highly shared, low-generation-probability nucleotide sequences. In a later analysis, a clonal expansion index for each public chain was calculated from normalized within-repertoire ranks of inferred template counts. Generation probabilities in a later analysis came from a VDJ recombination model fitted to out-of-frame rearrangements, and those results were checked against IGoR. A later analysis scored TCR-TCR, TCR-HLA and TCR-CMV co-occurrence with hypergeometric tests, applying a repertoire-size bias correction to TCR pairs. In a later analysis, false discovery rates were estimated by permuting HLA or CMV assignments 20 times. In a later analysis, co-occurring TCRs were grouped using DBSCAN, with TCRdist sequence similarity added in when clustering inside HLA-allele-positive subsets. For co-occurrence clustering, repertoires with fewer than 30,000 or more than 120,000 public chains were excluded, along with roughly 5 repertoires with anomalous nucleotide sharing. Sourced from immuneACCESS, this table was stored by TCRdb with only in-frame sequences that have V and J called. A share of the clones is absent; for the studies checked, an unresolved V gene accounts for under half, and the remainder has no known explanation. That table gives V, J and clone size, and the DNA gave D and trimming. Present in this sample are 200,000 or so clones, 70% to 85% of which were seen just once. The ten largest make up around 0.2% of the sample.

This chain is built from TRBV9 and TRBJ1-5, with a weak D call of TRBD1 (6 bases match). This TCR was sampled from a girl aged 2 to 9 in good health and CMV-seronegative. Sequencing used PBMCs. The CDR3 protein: CASSRTANQPQHF. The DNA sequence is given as TGTGCCAGCAGTCGGACAGCCAATCAGCCCCAGCATTTT.